This TCR beta chain emerged from a study of shared clonotypes between healthy human individuals. Study-wide results and limits: Sorted-subset sequencing was shown by rarefaction to be incomplete despite large depth.

Only in-frame clones appear in the TCRdb table, and some are missing; sequencing was by immunoSEQ multiplex PCR. The sample includes over a million clones, more than 95% of them seen just once. The V gene's germline CDR1 is SGHTA and CDR2 FQGNSA. V shed 5 bases, J shed 5 bases, and the junction held 5 bases outside the gene matches. The CDR3 runs to 15 residues. About this clone itself: Its antigen is unidentified. Additional DNA sequences in this sample encode the identical CDR3.

The origin of this receptor is a man aged 30-40 years in good health. The sequenced sample was naive CD4+ T cells sorted from blood. Subset indicated: CD45RA+ positively selected. The chain is built from TRBV7-2 and TRBJ2-1; 11 nucleotides line up with TRBD2. Written as DNA, the CDR3 is TGTGCCAGCAGCCCCAGACTAGCGGGAAACAATGAGCAGTTCTTC. This codes for CASSPRLAGNNEQFF.